A single sample gave rise to the 21 T cell receptor beta chains below, sequenced in a study of T cell responses to AZD1222 COVID-19 vaccine. Profiling relied on immunoSEQ multiplex PCR, and the TCRdb table lists in-frame clones only, not all of them. The repertoire consists of more than 85,000 clones, with 82% occurring once and the leading ten covering approximately 5%. Sample: peripheral blood, taken on day 0 of AZD1222 vaccination. The receptors originated from an adult in good health.

The V and J genes are TRBV20-1 and TRBJ2-5; D is ambiguous. Between the trimmed V and J ends, which lost 6 bases and 5 bases, there was a span of 10 bases. This CDR3 region has 11 residues. The germline gives CDR1 DFQATT, CDR2 SNEGSKA (reference sequence). CDR3 DNA: TGCAGTGCCACCCACGGGGAGACCCAGTACTTC. It translates to CSATHGETQYF.

The chain joins TRBV18 to TRBJ2-2; D is undetermined. The CDR3 covers 16 residues. Germline V gene lookup returns CDR1 KGHSH and CDR2 LQKENI. Trimming left V 4 bases short and J 0 bases short, with 12 bases between. CDR3 in amino acids: CASSLRAASNTGELFF. In nucleotides, the CDR3 is TGTGCCAGCTCACTTCGGGCAGCTTCGAACACCGGGGAGCTGTTTTTT.

The chain is built from TRBV7-2 and TRBJ2-2; possible D gene TRBD1, 7 bases. This CDR3 comprises 16 residues. Germline CDR1 is SGHTA and CDR2 is FQGNSA. The V end was cut by 5 bases, the J end by 3 bases, with 16 bases between. This CDR3 is CASSRRQGGYTGELFF. For the CDR3, the DNA is TGTGCCAGCAGCCGTAGACAGGGAGGCTACACCGGGGAGCTGTTTTTT.

This chain connects TRBV27 to TRBJ2-7; D remains ambiguous. V dropped 1 base and J dropped 0 bases, with 10 bases sitting between them. Germline CDR1 is MNHEY and CDR2 is SMNVEV (reference sequence). The CDR3 has 15 amino acids. In nucleotides, the CDR3 is TGTGCCAGCAGTTTATTTAATGGAATCTCCTACGAGCAGTACTTC. Its protein is CASSLFNGISYEQYF.

The genes are TRBV6-6 and TRBJ2-3, with 7 bases aligning to TRBD2. The germline V gene encodes CDR1 MNHNY and CDR2 SVGAGI (reference sequence). The V and J ends lost 0 bases and 5 bases, in that order; junction bases with no gene match: 5. The CDR3 contains 15 residues. The CDR3: CASSYSQAGRDTQYF. The DNA of the CDR3 is TGTGCCAGCAGTTACTCGCAAGCGGGGAGAGATACGCAGTATTTT.

Note on this clone: The sample has other DNA sequences that encode this CDR3 too. V gene TRBV9 combines with J gene TRBJ2-2, with 10 bases lining up with TRBD2. Germline values: CDR1 SGDLS, CDR2 YYNGEE. V lost 1 base to trimming and J lost 5 bases; unmatched junction nucleotides: 8. This CDR3 comprises 17 residues. The CDR3 coding sequence is TGTGCCAGCAGCGTAACCAGCGGGGGGGCTGGTACCGGGGAGCTGTTTTTT. It yields the protein CASSVTSGGAGTGELFF.

In its sample, this clone is medium-sized. This chain uses TRBV2 with TRBJ2-1; 13 positions agree with TRBD2. With V trimmed by 6 bases and J by 8 bases, 7 bases remained unmatched. Looked up from germline, CDR1 is SNHLY and CDR2 is FYNNEI. This CDR3 spans 15 amino acids. The CDR3 here is CASRRTSGGRDEQFF. Written as DNA, the CDR3 is TGTGCCAGCAGAAGGACTAGCGGGGGAAGGGATGAGCAGTTCTTC.

This clone was detected only a few times. The chain joins TRBV29-1 to TRBJ1-1; no firm D call. The ends were cut back, 6 bases at V and 12 bases at J, with 17 bases in the middle. CDR3 size: 11 residues. CDR1 is SQVTM and CDR2 is ANQGSEA in the germline V gene. CDR3 sequence: CSVHHPLDPFF. CDR3 DNA: TGCAGCGTCCACCACCCGCTCGATCCTTTCTTT. Full variable domain (missing parts from reference TRBV29-1 and TRBJ1-1): SAVISQKPSRDICQRGTSLTIQCQVDSQVTMMFWYRQQPGQSLTLIATANQGSEATYESGFVIDKFPISRPNLTFSTLTVSNMSPEDSSIYLCSVHHPLDPFFGQGTRLTVV.

This clone was seen only a few times. The chain couples TRBV11-2 to TRBJ1-1; D gene uncertain. V lost 5 bases to trimming and J lost 4 bases, with 17 bases between them. Germline CDR1 is SGHAT and CDR2 is FQNNGV. The CDR3 has 15 residues. CDR3 in amino acids: CASSERVITGTEAFF. The CDR3 coding sequence is TGTGCCAGCAGCGAGCGGGTTATAACTGGCACTGAAGCTTTCTTT.

This rearrangement joins TRBV7-2 to TRBJ1-6; 8 bases align to TRBD1. V lost 5 bases and J lost 2; bases outside the gene matches: 8. CDR1 is SGHTA and CDR2 is FQGNSA in the germline V gene. This CDR3 has 17 residues. The CDR3: CASSERTGFTYNSPLHF. CDR3 nucleotides: TGTGCCAGCAGCGAGAGGACAGGGTTTACCTATAATTCACCCCTCCACTTT.

The V gene is TRBV7-3, the J gene TRBJ1-2; D uncertain. V lost 0 bases and J lost 7, with 9 bases in between. Per germline, CDR1 SGHTA and CDR2 FQGTGA. This CDR3 is 13 amino acids long. The CDR3 DNA follows: TGTGCCAGCAGCTTAACAGGGCGAGGTGGCTACACCTTC. Translation: CASSLTGRGGYTF.

This clone was found a few times. The gene calls are TRBV19 and TRBJ1-3, with a possible D match to TRBD1 (6 bases). The ends were cut back, 0 bases at V and 4 bases at J, with 7 bases in the middle. Germline-derived CDR1 and CDR2 are LNHDA and SQIVND (reference sequence). The CDR3 totals 14 residues. In DNA form, the CDR3 reads TGTGCCAGTAGTATAGAGGGGGCCGGAAACACCATATATTTT. Its translation: CASSIEGAGNTIYF.

V is TRBV6-2 or TRBV6-3 and J is TRBJ2-7; 7 bases line up with TRBD2. Trimming removed 0 bases from V and 3 bases from J; junction bases left unmatched: 5. Germline lookup yields CDR1 MNHEY and CDR2 SVGEGT. The CDR3 has 15 amino acids. The DNA for the CDR3 is TGTGCCAGCAGTTACTCCAACCGGGGGGTCTACGAGCAGTACTTC. The encoded protein is CASSYSNRGVYEQYF.

V gene TRBV7-2 combines with J gene TRBJ1-6, with no clear D. V was trimmed by 5 bases and J by 7 bases, leaving 9 bases between them. CDR1 is SGHTA, CDR2 FQGNSA, per germline. The length of the CDR3 is 13 residues. The DNA of the CDR3 is TGTGCCAGCAGCCGGACTTACAATTCACCCCTCCACTTT. Amino acids: CASSRTYNSPLHF. Variable domain in full (rest from reference TRBV7-2 and TRBJ1-6): GAGVSQSPSNKVTEKGKDVELRCDPISGHTALYWYRQSLGQGLEFLIYFQGNSAPDKSGLPSDRFSAERTGGSVSTLTIQRTQQEDSAVYLCASSRTYNSPLHFGNGTRLTVT.

This chain joins TRBV29-1 and TRBJ2-3, with 8 nucleotides matching TRBD2. Trimming cost V 6 bases and J 6 bases; bases outside gene matches: 8. Germline CDR1 SQVTM, CDR2 ANQGSEA. The CDR3 has 13 amino acids. CDR3 region: CSVEGPGGDTQYF. The CDR3 DNA sequence: TGCAGCGTGGAGGGCCCGGGGGGGGATACGCAGTATTTT.

Only a few counts were recorded for this clone. V and J are TRBV2 and TRBJ1-3; D call uncertain. This CDR3 spans 12 amino acids. Trimming took 8 bases from V and 4 from J, leaving 9 bases between them. CDR1 and CDR2 (germline): SNHLY, FYNNEI. The CDR3 loop reads CASEEFGNTIYF. In nucleotides, the CDR3 is TGTGCCAGCGAGGAATTCGGAAACACCATATATTTT.

Many counts were recorded for this clone. The V and J genes are TRBV6-2 or TRBV6-3 and TRBJ1-5; 7 bases are shared with TRBD1. CDR1 and CDR2 from the germline V gene are MNHEY and SVGEGT. The trim removed 6 bases at V and 5 bases at J, leaving 7 bases unmatched. The CDR3 loop spans 14 amino acids. CDR3 coding DNA: TGTGCCAGCAGCCCCAACAGGGGAGATCAGCCCCAGCATTTT. It translates to CASSPNRGDQPQHF.

This clone was counted a few times. The chain couples TRBV6-2 or TRBV6-3 to TRBJ1-1; tentatively, D is TRBD1 (6 bases). V lost 3 bases, J lost 7 bases, and 9 bases lay in between. From germline, CDR1 is MNHEY and CDR2 SVGEGT. This CDR3 spans 12 amino acids. CDR3 in amino acids: CASSYEGGEAFF. In nucleotides, the CDR3 is TGTGCCAGCAGTTATGAGGGGGGTGAAGCTTTCTTT.

This clone has just a few counts. V is TRBV7-9 and J is TRBJ1-4; the match to TRBD1 covers 7 bases. J gave up 4 bases and V 5 bases, and 10 bases lay outside the gene matches. Germline lookup yields CDR1 SEHNR and CDR2 FQNEAQ (reference sequence). The CDR3 sequence is 16 residues long. CDR3 residues: CASSPKADRLNEKLFF. DNA of the CDR3: TGTGCCAGCAGCCCCAAAGCGGACAGGCTTAATGAAAAACTGTTTTTT.

A few counts support this clone. The chain combines TRBV5-1 with TRBJ1-1; D might be TRBD1 (5 bases). Trimming removed 2 bases at V and 1 base at J, with 6 bases between. Germline V gene lookup returns CDR1 SGHRS and CDR2 YFSETQ. The CDR3 is made up of 13 amino acids. CDR3: CASSLDRNTEAFF. Written as DNA, the CDR3 is TGCGCCAGCAGCTTAGACAGGAACACTGAAGCTTTCTTT.

V and J are TRBV2 and TRBJ1-3; a possible D gene is TRBD1 (5 bases). The CDR3 covers 13 residues. Germline assignment: CDR1 SNHLY and CDR2 FYNNEI. V lost 7 bases and J lost 8, with 15 bases in between. CDR3 amino acids: CASTRQGGDTIYF. CDR3 nucleotides: TGTGCCAGCACTCGGCAGGGAGGGGACACCATATATTTT.